One and the same sample provided the 32 T cell receptor beta chains below, sequenced in a study of blood T cell repertoires in COVID-19. Some clones are missing from TCRdb's copy, which holds only in-frame ones; the method was immunoSEQ multiplex PCR. The table lists about 220,000 clones, around three quarters of them singletons. Sequencing was carried out using peripheral blood. These receptor sequences come from a woman in her seventies with acute or convalescent COVID-19.

This chain uses TRBV4-3 with TRBJ2-5; D gene unclear. The germline CDR1 and CDR2 sequences are LGHNA and YSLEER. The CDR3 is 15 residues long. V lost 4 bases and J 4 bases, leaving 16 bases between the germline ends. The CDR3 loop is CASSPSFRGGETQYF. CDR3 sequence (DNA): TGCGCCAGCAGCCCGTCTTTTAGAGGTGGAGAGACCCAGTACTTC.

The V and J genes are TRBV4-2 and TRBJ1-5, with D possibly TRBD1 on 5 matching bases. Germline V gene sequence: CDR1 LGHNA, CDR2 YNFKEQ. Trimming took off 4 bases at V and 6 bases at J, with 16 bases between the two ends. The CDR3 covers 15 residues. CDR3 nucleotides: TGTGCCAGCAGCCCGGGACTACCGGCGGGTCAGCCCCAGCATTTT. This gives the protein CASSPGLPAGQPQHF.

V gene TRBV24-1 combines with J gene TRBJ2-3; the match to TRBD1 covers 7 bases. Trimming cost V 9 bases and J 5 bases; bases outside gene matches: 10. Per germline, CDR1 KGHDR and CDR2 SFDVKD. The CDR3 runs to 14 residues. The chain's CDR3 is CATGDRVWGDTQYF. In nucleotides, the CDR3 is TGTGCCACCGGAGACAGGGTCTGGGGAGATACGCAGTATTTT.

This CDR3 reads CASSLDFGENQPQHF. CDR3 nucleotide sequence: TGTGCCAGCAGCTTAGATTTCGGGGAAAATCAGCCCCAGCATTTT. The chain recombines TRBV11-2 with TRBJ1-5; D remains ambiguous. V lost 0 bases, J lost 4 bases, and 10 bases lay in between. The germline V gene has CDR1 SGHAT and CDR2 FQNNGV. This CDR3 has 15 residues.

The chain joins TRBV30 to TRBJ1-2, with D perhaps matching TRBD1 (6 bases). CDR1 and CDR2 (germline): GTSNPN, SVGIG (reference sequence). The CDR3 spans 14 residues. Trimming cost V 2 bases and J 4 bases, with 14 bases left between them. For the CDR3, the DNA is TGTGCCTGGAGTCGCGCAGGGGCAGGCTATGGCTACACCTTC. Amino acid sequence: CAWSRAGAGYGYTF. Supplemented by reference TRBV30 and TRBJ1-2, the full variable domain reads SQTIHQWPATLVQPVGSPLSLECTVEGTSNPNLYWYRQAAGRGLQLLFYSVGIGQISSEVPQNLSASRPQDRQFILSSKKLLLSDSGFYLCAWSRAGAGYGYTFGSGTRLTVV.

The chain recombines TRBV7-2 with TRBJ1-2; 7 bases are shared with TRBD1. Per the germline V gene, CDR1 is SGHTA and CDR2 is FQGNSA. This CDR3 has 13 residues. V shed 4 bases and J 8 bases; nucleotides not matched to a gene: 7. CDR3: CASSSRKGGGYTF. The CDR3 DNA follows: TGTGCCAGCAGCTCCAGAAAAGGGGGCGGCTACACCTTC.

CDR3 region: CASSQISVKETQYF. In DNA form, the CDR3 reads TGCGCCAGCAGCCAAATTTCAGTTAAAGAGACCCAGTACTTC. The chain combines TRBV4-3 with TRBJ2-5; D remains unclear. The germline V gene has CDR1 LGHNA and CDR2 YSLEER. The CDR3 sequence is 14 residues long. The V gene lost 2 bases and the J gene lost 3 bases, with 10 bases spanning the gap.

The gene calls are TRBV10-3 and TRBJ2-6; D is perhaps TRBD1 (6 bases). V gave up 6 bases and J gave up 1 base, with 13 bases separating them. Looked up from germline, CDR1 is ENHRY and CDR2 is SYGVKD. This CDR3 spans 16 amino acids. In DNA, the CDR3 is TGTGCCATCAGCGGAAACACAGGGTCTGGGGCCAACGTCCTGACTTTC. This translates into CAISGNTGSGANVLTF.

V usage is TRBV14 and J usage is TRBJ1-1; D may be TRBD1 (5 bases). Germline CDR1 SGHDN, CDR2 FVKESK. CDR3 size: 16 residues. The V end was cut by 0 bases, the J end by 2 bases, with 13 bases between. In DNA form, the CDR3 reads TGTGCCAGCAGCCAAGAAAGGGGTATGGGTAACACTGAAGCTTTCTTT. Amino acid sequence: CASSQERGMGNTEAFF.

This chain uses TRBV19 with TRBJ2-2; 8 positions match TRBD1. With V trimmed by 5 bases and J by 5 bases, 4 bases remained unmatched. This CDR3 is built from 14 residues. CDR1 and CDR2 (germline): LNHDA, SQIVND (reference sequence). CDR3 residues: CASSPGQATGELFF. The CDR3 DNA follows: TGTGCCAGTAGTCCGGGACAGGCGACCGGGGAGCTGTTTTTT.

The J gene is TRBJ2-3, the V gene TRBV5-1; 10 positions match TRBD2. The CDR3 is made up of 14 amino acids. Germline CDR1 reads SGHRS; CDR2 reads YFSETQ. Trimming took 4 bases from V and 4 from J; bases not matched to a gene: 3. CDR3 amino acids: CASSPGLASDTQYF. CDR3 DNA: TGCGCCAGCAGCCCGGGACTAGCGTCAGATACGCAGTATTTT.

The chain links TRBV10-2 to TRBJ1-2; 8 positions agree with TRBD1. V dropped 8 bases and J dropped 2; count of bases not matched to a gene: 4. The CDR3 contains 13 residues. In germline, CDR1 is WSHSY, CDR2 SAAADI. The DNA for the CDR3 is TGCGCCAGCCGGGACAGGCGAAACTATGGCTACACCTTC. This sequence encodes CASRDRRNYGYTF.

The chain recombines TRBV5-1 with TRBJ2-3; 7 bases are shared with TRBD1. This CDR3 spans 16 amino acids. V gave up 0 bases and J gave up 4 bases; unmatched junction bases: 8. Germline V gene lookup returns CDR1 SGHRS and CDR2 YFSETQ. The DNA of the CDR3 is TGCGCCAGCAGCTTGGATGGGACAGTTTGGGCAGATACGCAGTATTTT. This codes for CASSLDGTVWADTQYF.

Here the CDR3 DNA reads TGTGCCAGCAGCCCCAGACAGGAGCTCCTCGAGCAGTACGTC. It codes for CASSPRQELLEQYV. The chain recombines TRBV3-1 (or the pseudogene TRBV3-2) with TRBJ2-7; tentative D call: TRBD1 (6 bases). The CDR3 is 14 residues long. V shed 4 bases and J shed 6 bases, with 16 bases lying between them. Germline V gene lookup returns CDR1 LGHDT and CDR2 YNNKEL (reference sequence).

The genes are TRBV18 and TRBJ2-1, with 13 bases aligning to TRBD2. There are 15 residues in the CDR3. J lost 4 bases, V lost 6 bases, and 3 bases had no gene match. Germline V gene lookup returns CDR1 KGHSH and CDR2 LQKENI. CDR3 bases: TGTGCCAGCTCGCCGACTAGCGGGGGGTACAATGAGCAGTTCTTC. Encoded protein: CASSPTSGGYNEQFF.

The chain links TRBV11-2 to TRBJ2-6; 7 bases line up with TRBD1. The V gene's germline CDR1 is SGHAT and CDR2 FQNNGV. After removal of 2 bases from V and 0 bases from J, the junction contained 7 bases not matched to a gene. The CDR3 consists of 18 residues. CDR3 nucleotide sequence: TGTGCCAGCAGCTTAATGGGACAGCTTAACTCTGGGGCCAACGTCCTGACTTTC. Its translation: CASSLMGQLNSGANVLTF.

V gene TRBV27 combines with J gene TRBJ2-5; 7 nucleotides align to TRBD1. V was pared by 8 bases and J by 7 bases, with 16 bases of the junction left unmatched. The CDR3 is 15 residues long. The germline V gene has CDR1 MNHEY and CDR2 SMNVEV (reference sequence). CDR3: CASHSGGQERGTQYF. In nucleotides, the CDR3 is TGTGCCAGCCACTCTGGCGGACAGGAACGGGGGACCCAGTACTTC.

This chain connects TRBV30 to TRBJ1-5; the D is unclear. The germline gives CDR1 GTSNPN, CDR2 SVGIG (reference sequence). Trimming stripped 1 base from V and 4 bases from J, with 8 bases between. The CDR3 extends over 13 amino acids. CDR3 bases: TGTGCCTGGAGTGGGGCAGATAATCAGCCCCAGCATTTT. It codes for CAWSGADNQPQHF.

The rearrangement links TRBV5-1 to TRBJ2-2; D may be TRBD2 (6 bases). V gave up 4 bases and J gave up 3 bases, with 10 bases separating them. The germline CDR1 and CDR2 sequences are SGHRS and YFSETQ. CDR3 length equals 14 residues. Here the CDR3 DNA reads TGCGCCAGCAGCGGGGGGTTCGACACCGGGGAGCTGTTTTTT. Amino acid sequence: CASSGGFDTGELFF. The full variable domain, with the rest looked up from reference TRBV5-1 and TRBJ2-2, is KAGVTQTPRYLIKTRGQQVTLSCSPISGHRSVSWYQQTPGQGLQFLFEYFSETQRNKGNFPGRFSGRQFSNSRSEMNVSTLELGDSALYLCASSGGFDTGELFFGEGSRLTVL.

This chain links TRBV10-1 with TRBJ2-1; 10 bases line up with TRBD1. Germline V gene data show CDR1 as WNHNN and CDR2 as SYGVQD (reference sequence). The V and J ends lost 2 bases and 9 bases, in that order; junction bases with no gene match: 7. This CDR3 has 15 residues. In nucleotides, the CDR3 is TGCGCCAGCAGTGAGGACAGGGGGCGCAGGAGTGAGCAGTTCTTC. It codes for CASSEDRGRRSEQFF.

Only one count was recorded for this clone. This chain uses TRBV11-3 with TRBJ2-1, with D hard to call. This CDR3 is 14 amino acids long. The V end lost 5 bases, the J end lost 0 bases, and 8 bases lay between the germline ends. Germline V gene data show CDR1 as SGHNT and CDR2 as YENEEA. Written as DNA, the CDR3 is TGTGCCAGCAGCCCGAGAAGCTCCTACAATGAGCAGTTCTTC. Its translation: CASSPRSSYNEQFF.

A single count supports this clone. The chain links TRBV25-1 to TRBJ1-1; 11 bases agree with TRBD1. The CDR3 spans 16 residues. CDR1 is MGHDK and CDR2 is SYGVNS in the germline V gene. V was clipped by 7 bases and J by 5 bases; unmatched bases: 12. The CDR3 is CASTQNWGQGGTEAFF. The CDR3 DNA follows: TGTGCCAGCACCCAAAACTGGGGACAGGGGGGAACTGAAGCTTTCTTT.

The V call is TRBV4-3, the J call TRBJ2-4; 13 positions agree with TRBD2. The CDR3 length is 15 residues. V was clipped by 5 bases and J by 8 bases; unmatched bases: 6. Looked up from germline, CDR1 is LGHNA and CDR2 is YSLEER. CDR3 region: CASSKTSGGPDIQYF. CDR3 sequence (DNA): TGCGCCAGCAGCAAGACTAGCGGGGGGCCAGACATTCAGTACTTC.

This clone has just one count. The V gene is TRBV6-5, the J gene TRBJ2-2; maybe TRBD2 (5 bases). The V end was cut by 7 bases, the J end by 9 bases, with 18 bases between. The CDR3 is made up of 14 amino acids. Germline V gene lookup returns CDR1 MNHEY and CDR2 SVGAGI. The CDR3 sequence is CASNGLPVDWELFF. In DNA, the CDR3 is TGTGCCAGCAACGGACTCCCGGTTGACTGGGAGCTGTTTTTT.

The genes are TRBV15 and TRBJ2-3, with D perhaps TRBD2 (5 bases). The CDR3 is 13 amino acids. With 6 bases removed from V and 6 bases from J, the gap between germline ends came to 13 bases. Germline V gives CDR1 LNHNV, CDR2 YYDKDF (reference sequence). CDR3 residues: CATSEVWRDTQYF. In DNA form, the CDR3 reads TGTGCCACCAGTGAGGTCTGGAGGGATACGCAGTATTTT.

The chain has TRBV28 and TRBJ1-1; D remains ambiguous. Trimming left V 7 bases short and J 4 bases short, with 10 bases between. Germline CDR1 MDHEN, CDR2 SYDVKM. The CDR3 contains 12 residues. CDR3 DNA: TGTGCCAGCAACCTACCGGGCACTGAAGCTTTCTTT. Protein product: CASNLPGTEAFF. The full variable domain, rest sourced from reference TRBV28 and TRBJ1-1, is DVKVTQSSRYLVKRTGEKVFLECVQDMDHENMFWYRQDPGLGLRLIYFSYDVKMKEKGDIPEGYSVSREKKERFSLILESASTNQTSMYLCASNLPGTEAFFGQGTRLTVV.

This rearrangement joins TRBV2 to TRBJ1-1; TRBD1 aligns across 8 bases. The CDR3 extends over 12 amino acids. V was pared by 3 bases and J by 10 bases, with 4 bases of the junction left unmatched. Germline assignment: CDR1 SNHLY and CDR2 FYNNEI. The CDR3 reads CASSESGGLAFF. The DNA for the CDR3 is TGTGCCAGCAGTGAGTCAGGGGGCCTAGCTTTCTTT.

The chain joins TRBV10-1 to TRBJ2-5; D is possibly TRBD2 (5 bases). This CDR3 is built from 14 residues. From germline, CDR1 is WNHNN and CDR2 SYGVQD (reference sequence). The V and J ends lost 5 bases and 0 bases respectively, with 10 bases between them. The CDR3 spells CASSPDFDQETQYF. CDR3 DNA: TGCGCCAGCAGTCCGGACTTTGACCAAGAGACCCAGTACTTC.

This chain connects TRBV2 to TRBJ2-3, with TRBD2 identical over 7 bases. The trim removed 6 bases at V and 1 base at J, leaving 10 bases unmatched. CDR1 and CDR2 (germline): SNHLY, FYNNEI. This CDR3 has 16 amino acids. CDR3 in DNA: TGTGCCAGCAGCCCCCTCCGCGGGGGAGGCACAGATACGCAGTATTTT. This codes for CASSPLRGGGTDTQYF.

The V call is TRBV7-6, the J call TRBJ1-4; D perhaps matches TRBD1 (6 bases). The CDR3 has 17 amino acids. Germline CDR1 SGHVS, CDR2 FNYEAQ. V was trimmed by 0 bases and J by 6 bases, leaving 17 bases between them. The CDR3 coding sequence is TGTGCCAGCAGCTTAGCAGTCCCGGGAGGGGGAGATGAAAAACTGTTTTTT. This sequence encodes CASSLAVPGGGDEKLFF. The whole variable domain, filled in from reference TRBV7-6 and TRBJ1-4, reads GAGVSQSPRYKVTKRGQDVALRCDPISGHVSLYWYRQALGQGPEFLTYFNYEAQQDKSGLPNDRFSAERPEGSISTLTIQRTEQRDSAMYRCASSLAVPGGGDEKLFFGSGTQLSVL.

This rearrangement joins TRBV18 to TRBJ1-4; a possible D gene is TRBD1 (6 bases). The V gene's germline CDR1 is KGHSH and CDR2 LQKENI. Trimming took 3 bases from V and 8 from J, leaving 19 bases between them. This CDR3 region has 16 residues. In DNA form, the CDR3 reads TGTGCCAGCTCACCGGGACAAGGATTTAGGAAGGAAAAACTGTTTTTT. Translated, it gives CASSPGQGFRKEKLFF.

The V gene is TRBV15, the J gene TRBJ2-2, with D perhaps matching TRBD1 (5 bases). The germline V gene has CDR1 LNHNV and CDR2 YYDKDF (reference sequence). The CDR3 is made up of 14 amino acids. The germline V and J ends were trimmed by 5 bases and 1 base, with 8 bases remaining between them. For the CDR3, the DNA is TGTGCCACCAGCGACCAGGGGAACACCGGGGAGCTGTTTTTT. Protein product: CATSDQGNTGELFF.